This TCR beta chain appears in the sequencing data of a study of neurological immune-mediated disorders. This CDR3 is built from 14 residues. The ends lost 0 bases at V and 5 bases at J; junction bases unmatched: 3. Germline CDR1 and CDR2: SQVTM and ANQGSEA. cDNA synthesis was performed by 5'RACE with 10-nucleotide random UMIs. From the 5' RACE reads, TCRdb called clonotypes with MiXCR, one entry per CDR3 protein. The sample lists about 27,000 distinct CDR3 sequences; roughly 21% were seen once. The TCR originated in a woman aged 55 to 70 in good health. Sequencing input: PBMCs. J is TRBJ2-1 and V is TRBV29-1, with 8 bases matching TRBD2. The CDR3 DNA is TGCAGCGTTGAAGAGGGACTAGGGGACAATGAGCAGTTCTTC. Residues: CSVEEGLGDNEQFF.